The rows below give T cell receptor beta chains drawn from one sample of a study of regulatory T cells in long-lasting Graves disease. TCRdb ran MiXCR on the multiplex PCR reads and lists one entry per CDR3 protein. The sample includes a few hundred thousand distinct CDR3 sequences, around 20% of them seen just once. The specimen was peripheral blood mononuclear cells (PBMCs), collected when the disease was refractory, from a patient treated with antithyroid drugs. These receptors all stem from a female donor with Graves disease. CDR3s include the opening cysteine and the closing phenylalanine or tryptophan. D genes are given only for firm matches. Size is omitted from some rows. Given values are once, few, many or a class for expanded clones.

D gene,clone size,J gene,V gene,CDR3 DNA,CDR3 protein
TRBD2,many,TRBJ2-7,TRBV27,TGTGCCAGCAGTGCCGCCACTTACCCGGGAGGGCAGTACTTC,CASSAATYPGGQYF
-,-,TRBJ2-3,TRBV10-3,TGTGCCATCAGTGAATTATGGGCAGGTAGCACAGATACGCAGTATTTT,CAISELWAGSTDTQYF
-,-,TRBJ1-2,TRBV28,TGTGCCAGCAGCCCTGGCGGGACTCGTGGCTACACCTTC,CASSPGGTRGYTF
TRBD1,few,TRBJ1-2,TRBV20-1,TGCAGTGCTAGGGCCGGGACAGGGGGCTACAGAGGCTATGGCTACACCTTC,CSARAGTGGYRGYGYTF
TRBD1,many,TRBJ2-2,TRBV28,TGTGCCAGCATGTTTCGGGACAGGGGCGTCGGGGAGCTGTTTTTT,CASMFRDRGVGELFF
TRBD1,many,TRBJ1-4,TRBV18,TGTGCCAGCTCACTCGGACAGGGTGTGGAAAAACTGTTTTTT,CASSLGQGVEKLFF
-,-,TRBJ2-5,TRBV15,TGTGCCACCAGCAGAGCCGGGATCCAAGAGACCCAGTACTTC,CATSRAGIQETQYF
TRBD1,-,TRBJ2-2,TRBV3-1,TGTGCCAGCAGTTCCGGGACAGGGGGCCGGGAGCTGTTTTTT,CASSSGTGGRELFF
-,many,TRBJ2-7,TRBV18,TGTGCCAGCTCAGACAAGGGGGGCTACGAGCAGTACTTC,CASSDKGGYEQYF
TRBD2,many,TRBJ2-7,TRBV12-3/TRBV12-4,TGTGCCAGCAGTACCCAACTAGCGGGAGGCACCGAGCAGTACTTC,CASSTQLAGGTEQYF
-,-,TRBJ2-5,TRBV28,TGTGCCAGCAGTACAAGGGGGACGCTGTCCCAGTACTTC,CASSTRGTLSQYF
-,many,TRBJ2-4,TRBV5-6,TGTGCCAGCAGCAAGTTTACAGGGACCAAAAACATTCAGTACTTC,CASSKFTGTKNIQYF
-,-,TRBJ2-4,TRBV5-6,TGTGCCAGCAGCTTGGGGGTCGGACCTAGGGACATTCAGTACTTC,CASSLGVGPRDIQYF
-,-,TRBJ2-7,TRBV10-3,TGTGCCACCCTTGGCGGGAAAGCCTACGAGCAGTACTTC,CATLGGKAYEQYF
-,-,TRBJ2-3,TRBV5-5,TGTGCCAGCAGAGCAGGGAGGTTTGGAGATACGCAGTATTTT,CASRAGRFGDTQYF
TRBD2,many,TRBJ2-7,TRBV29-1,TGCAGCGGTCGACTAGCGGGATCCTACGAGCAGTACTTC,CSGRLAGSYEQYF
TRBD1,many,TRBJ2-5,TRBV12-3/TRBV12-4,TGTGCCAGCAGTCCGGGACAGGGCATAGAGACCCAGTACTTC,CASSPGQGIETQYF
-,many,TRBJ1-1,TRBV3-1,TGTGCCAGCAGCCAAGATTGGAGGGGTGATGAAGCTTTCTTT,CASSQDWRGDEAFF
TRBD1,many,TRBJ2-7,TRBV28,TGTGCCAGCAGTTCCTCGGCAGGGGGTAGGTCCTACGAGCAGTACTTC,CASSSSAGGRSYEQYF
-,few,TRBJ1-1,TRBV20-1,TGCAGTACGGATCCTGACAGAGGGGTGACTGAAGCTTTCTTT,CSTDPDRGVTEAFF
TRBD2,-,TRBJ2-7,TRBV5-1,TGCGCCAGCAGCTTGGGGACTAGAGCCTACGAGCAGTACTTC,CASSLGTRAYEQYF
-,few,TRBJ2-2,TRBV11-2,TGTGCCAGCAGCTTAGGAAGCAGACCTAGATTCACCGGGGAGCTGTTTTTT,CASSLGSRPRFTGELFF
-,-,TRBJ1-1,TRBV7-8,TGTGCCAGCACCTCACAGGGAGGGGAAACTGAAGCTTTCTTT,CASTSQGGETEAFF
-,many,TRBJ1-2,TRBV28,TGTGCCAGCAGCTACGACCTTGAGACTTCCGCCTATGGCTACACCTTC,CASSYDLETSAYGYTF
TRBD2,many,TRBJ2-7,TRBV6-5,TGTGCCAGCAGTTATACGGGAGGGTCCTACGAGCAGTACTTC,CASSYTGGSYEQYF
-,few,TRBJ1-1,TRBV11-2,TGTGCCAGCAGCTCCCCTGTGACAGAGACGAACACTGAAGCTTTCTTT,CASSSPVTETNTEAFF